The T cell receptor beta chain described here comes from a study of Ad26.COV2.S vaccination and SARS-CoV-2 variants. The wider study: Intramuscular Ad26.COV2.S at 5x10^10 or 1x10^11 viral particles.

Turning to this clone: Antigen unknown.

Points from the study as a whole: Spike-specific TCR breadth in vaccine recipients exceeded that seen in placebo recipients.

Germline CDR1 KGHSY, CDR2 FQNENV. J was trimmed by 0 bases and V by 4 bases; bases with no gene match: 7. This CDR3 spans 17 amino acids. The data were produced by immunoSEQ multiplex PCR, yet TCRdb's version contains in-frame clones alone and is incomplete. The repertoire holds 360,000 or so clones, around 87% seen once, with roughly 3.6% in the top ten. Treatment reported: about 20 received Ad26.COV2.S at low or high dose, single or two shots; 5 received placebo; per-sample allocation not given. Vaccine and placebo recipients were sampled on day 63 after the first injection. The material sequenced was peripheral blood, taken in a trial of Ad26.COV2.S vaccine versus placebo. The receptor comes from a person aged 18-65 years who received the Ad26.COV2.S COVID-19 vaccine or a placebo. V and J are TRBV16 and TRBJ1-2, with TRBD1 matching over 11 bases. The CDR3: CASSPGQGVNANYGYTF. DNA of the CDR3: TGTGCCAGCAGCCCGGGACAGGGGGTGAATGCTAACTATGGCTACACCTTC. Full variable domain (missing parts from reference TRBV16 and TRBJ1-2): GEEVAQTPKHLVRGEGQKAKLYCAPIKGHSYVFWYQQVLKNEFKFLISFQNENVFDETGMPKERFSAKCLPNSPCSLEIQATKLEDSAVYFCASSPGQGVNANYGYTFGSGTRLTVV.